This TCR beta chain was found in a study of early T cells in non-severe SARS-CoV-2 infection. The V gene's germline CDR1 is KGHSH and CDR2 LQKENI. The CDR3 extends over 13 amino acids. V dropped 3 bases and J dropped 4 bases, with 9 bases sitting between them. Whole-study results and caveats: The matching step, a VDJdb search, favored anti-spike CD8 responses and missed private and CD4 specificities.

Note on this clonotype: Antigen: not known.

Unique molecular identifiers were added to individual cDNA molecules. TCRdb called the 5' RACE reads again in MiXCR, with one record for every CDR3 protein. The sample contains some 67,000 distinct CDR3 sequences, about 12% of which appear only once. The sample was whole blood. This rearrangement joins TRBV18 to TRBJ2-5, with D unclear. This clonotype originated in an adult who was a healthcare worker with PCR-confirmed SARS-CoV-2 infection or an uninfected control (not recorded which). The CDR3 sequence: CASSPGESETQYF. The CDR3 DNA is TGTGCCAGCTCACCTGGGGAATCAGAGACCCAGTACTTC. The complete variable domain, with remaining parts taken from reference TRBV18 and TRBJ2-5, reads NAGVMQNPRHLVRRRGQEARLRCSPMKGHSHVYWYRQLPEEGLKFMVYLQKENIIDESGMPKERFSAEFPKEGPSILRIQQVVRGDSAAYFCASSPGESETQYFGPGTRLLVL.